This T cell receptor beta chain is from a study of CD8 T cells in Susac syndrome (dated by TCRdb to 2018 to 2020). Regarding the research as a whole: Among the sequenced Susac syndrome patients, 5 or 6 had clinically active disease and under ten were in clinical remission. Susac syndrome patients were therapy-naive, on corticosteroids (some also receiving IVIg), or on IVIg alone at blood withdrawal. The study used repertoire sequencing to test whether antigen drove CD8+ T cell activation and differentiation in Susac syndrome. CD8+ T cell repertoire clonality was compared between 12 healthy donors, some 14 Susac syndrome patients and 15 multiple sclerosis patients. What the research found in general, with its limitations: CD8+ repertoires in Susac syndrome showed clonal expansion, which was highest in CD8+ TEMRA cells and was greater in clinically active patients than in remitting patients. The TCR sequencing and HLA analysis was acknowledged to have included a relatively small number of individuals. Roughly 15 and five Susac-specific public clones were found in the total CD8+ and CD8+ TEMRA repertoires, respectively.

Notes on this clonotype: No cognate antigen has been identified for it. No clone much larger than this one lies a single base away; base qualities are absent.

RNA was extracted using the RNeasy kit, and roughly 0.5 to 1 ug of the RNA was reverse transcribed with random hexamers. The immunoSEQ multiplex PCR assay, which covers 54 Vbeta and 13 Jbeta segments, was used to amplify TCR beta CDR3 regions. To correct PCR amplification bias, a synthetic template baseline was used for both primer optimization and computational correction. Per the authors' processing: Reads were annotated to V, D and J genes per IMGT and analyzed with immunoSEQ Analyzer, keeping only productive sequences. To calculate clonality, Shannon entropy was normalized by log2 of the number of productive unique sequences and then subtracted from one. Public and private clones were assessed among the 100 most prevalent clones of each patient and control. Susac-specific clones were defined as absent from healthy and MS cohorts, around 970 published viral clones and other ImmuneACCESS disease sequences. Using fastp at Q25 and MiXCR, TCRdb reprocessed the public reads and kept productive beta chains. Every CDR3 protein is listed once, alongside the most common genes and DNA of its rows. TCRdb, not the original authors, processed these V and J calls. The sample data list about 190,000 distinct CDR3 sequences, and around 95% of these were observed just once. The top ten clones comprise 0.16% of the sample.

The CDR3 runs 13 residues from the cysteine to the phenylalanine. Only CDR3 DNA is held: 39 bases, read in frame from base 1. The junction carries 7 bases between V and J, which are trimmed by 1 base and 5 bases respectively. High-throughput TCR beta sequencing profiled peripheral blood CD8+ and CD4+ T cells from healthy donors, Susac syndrome patients and multiple sclerosis patients. Susac syndrome patients met recently defined diagnostic criteria for definite or probable disease. Bulk CD8+ and CD4+ T cells were purified by magnetic negative isolation, whereas CD8+ TEMRA cells were enriched by FACS. Blood was collected in EDTA tubes and processed within 24 hours, with PBMCs isolated through density gradient centrifugation. PBMCs intended for TCR sequencing were cryopreserved in liquid nitrogen and thawed later in a water bath at 37 degrees C. The sorted or isolated CD4+, CD8+ and CD8+ TEMRA cells had a purity of 90% or higher.

This receptor was taken from a human donor with Susac syndrome. Sequenced input: CD8+ T cells from PBMCs. The chain couples TRBV12-3 or TRBV12-4 to TRBJ2-3; no D segment can be confidently identified. The sequence in DNA is TGTGCCAGCAGTTTAGTTGCGAGAGATACGCAGTATTTT. Translated, this gives CASSLVARDTQYF.